Listed below are T cell receptor beta chains from one sample, sequenced in a study of CD8 T cells in Susac syndrome. One entry per CDR3 protein results from TCRdb running MiXCR on the immunoSEQ multiplex PCR reads. This table has about 300,000 distinct CDR3 sequences, roughly nine tenths appearing once. Sequenced material: CD4+ T cells from PBMCs. These TCRs come from a human donor with multiple sclerosis. CDR3s include the opening cysteine and the closing phenylalanine or tryptophan. The D gene is left open where the match is weak. Part of the rows lack a size; the others show once, few, many or a class for expanded clones.

len,v_gene,j_gene,abundance,d_gene,CDR3aa,CDR3nt
14,TRBV29-1,TRBJ2-1,NA,NA,CSVEDPRGFDEQFF,TGCAGCGTTGAAGATCCTCGGGGTTTCGATGAGCAGTTCTTC
17,TRBV24-1,TRBJ2-1,NA,NA,CATSDLQGQGNRNEQFF,TGTGCCACCAGTGATTTGCAGGGGCAGGGTAACCGCAATGAGCAGTTCTTC
15,TRBV29-1,TRBJ2-7,NA,TRBD2,CSAKDLAGGTYEQYF,TGCAGCGCCAAAGACCTAGCGGGAGGTACCTACGAGCAGTACTTC
16,TRBV19,TRBJ2-5,NA,NA,CASSQGGTGRGETQYF,TGTGCCAGTAGTCAGGGTGGAACAGGGCGAGGAGAGACCCAGTACTTC
18,TRBV6-2/TRBV6-3,TRBJ2-1,once,TRBD2,CASQLKGVLAGGYNEQFF,TGTGCCAGCCAGCTAAAGGGGGTTCTAGCGGGAGGCTACAATGAGCAGTTCTTC
15,TRBV18,TRBJ2-1,NA,NA,CASSPSRASPDEQFF,TGTGCCAGCTCACCATCCCGGGCGTCCCCGGATGAGCAGTTCTTC
13,TRBV10-3,TRBJ1-4,NA,NA,CAISESTREKLFF,TGTGCCATCAGTGAGTCGACTCGCGAAAAACTGTTTTTT
14,TRBV19,TRBJ2-3,NA,NA,CASSPQPSTDTQYF,TGTGCCAGTAGTCCGCAGCCGTCCACAGATACGCAGTATTTT
13,TRBV18,TRBJ1-2,NA,NA,CASSPPGSYGYTF,TGTGCCAGCTCACCACCGGGGTCCTATGGCTACACCTTC
13,TRBV14,TRBJ2-7,NA,NA,CASSQVRAYEQYF,TGTGCCAGCAGCCAAGTCAGGGCCTACGAGCAGTACTTC
16,TRBV19,TRBJ2-1,once,TRBD2,CASSISLAGGYNEQFF,TGTGCCAGTAGTATCTCACTAGCGGGGGGTTACAATGAGCAGTTCTTC
14,TRBV5-4,TRBJ2-7,NA,NA,CASSLDPFLYEQYF,TGTGCCAGCAGCTTGGACCCTTTCCTCTACGAGCAGTACTTC
15,TRBV3-1,TRBJ2-1,NA,TRBD2,CASSRSGGTANEQFF,TGTGCCAGCAGCCGCAGCGGGGGGACTGCCAATGAGCAGTTCTTC
15,TRBV28,TRBJ2-6,NA,NA,CASSPAGAGANVLTF,TGTGCCAGCAGCCCCGCGGGCGCTGGGGCCAACGTCCTGACTTTC
14,TRBV19,TRBJ1-1,NA,TRBD1,CASSISFQGAEAFF,TGTGCCAGTAGTATATCATTTCAGGGGGCTGAAGCTTTCTTT
12,TRBV3-1,TRBJ2-7,few,NA,CASSQGSYEQYF,TGTGCCAGCAGCCAAGGTTCCTACGAGCAGTACTTC
16,TRBV2,TRBJ1-1,NA,NA,CASSATGLWVNTEAFF,TGTGCCAGCAGTGCGACAGGTCTATGGGTTAACACTGAAGCTTTCTTT
16,TRBV19,TRBJ2-1,NA,TRBD2,CASSSRTSRPYNEQFF,TGTGCCAGTAGTTCCCGGACTAGCAGACCCTACAATGAGCAGTTCTTC
15,TRBV6-5,TRBJ2-1,NA,NA,CASGTLTSSYNEQFF,TGTGCCAGCGGTACCCTGACGAGCTCCTACAATGAGCAGTTCTTC
15,TRBV20-1,TRBJ1-1,NA,NA,CSARAPGGANTEAFF,TGCAGTGCTAGAGCTCCCGGAGGGGCGAACACTGAAGCTTTCTTT
12,TRBV30,TRBJ2-5,NA,NA,CAWSGVRETQYF,TGTGCCTGGAGTGGGGTCCGGGAGACCCAGTACTTC
16,TRBV30,TRBJ1-2,NA,TRBD1,CAWSVRGTGGMGGYTF,TGTGCCTGGAGTGTACGTGGGACAGGGGGTATGGGGGGCTACACCTTC
13,TRBV6-1,TRBJ1-1,NA,TRBD1,CASSRDSRTEAFF,TGTGCCAGCAGTCGGGACAGTAGAACTGAAGCTTTCTTT
13,TRBV12-3/TRBV12-4,TRBJ2-7,NA,NA,CASSLLRGYEQYF,TGTGCCAGCAGTCTGTTACGGGGATACGAGCAGTACTTC
16,TRBV5-1,TRBJ2-1,NA,NA,CASSLARGTVANEQFF,TGCGCCAGCAGCTTGGCCAGAGGGACGGTGGCGAATGAGCAGTTCTTC
15,TRBV20-1,TRBJ1-6,NA,NA,CSALGGQPYNSPLHF,TGCAGTGCTCTCGGGGGGCAGCCCTATAATTCACCCCTCCACTTT
15,TRBV6-5,TRBJ1-1,once,TRBD1,CASSYSGQGRTEAFF,TGTGCCAGCAGTTACTCGGGACAGGGTAGGACTGAAGCTTTCTTT
16,TRBV20-1,TRBJ2-7,NA,NA,CSAGDSGNTGLYEQYF,TGCAGTGCTGGTGACTCAGGGAATACAGGGCTCTACGAGCAGTACTTC
13,TRBV2,TRBJ1-2,NA,TRBD1,CASSRTGGDGYTF,TGTGCCAGCAGTCGGACAGGGGGCGATGGCTACACCTTC
12,TRBV30,TRBJ1-2,NA,NA,CAWSVTNYGYTF,TGTGCCTGGAGTGTAACTAACTATGGCTACACCTTC
13,TRBV29-1,TRBJ2-1,NA,NA,CSVEGLDNNEQFF,TGCAGCGTCGAGGGTCTTGATAACAATGAGCAGTTCTTC
15,TRBV19,TRBJ1-6,once,NA,CASSSPDSGDSPLHF,TGTGCCAGTAGTAGCCCCGACTCGGGGGATTCACCCCTCCACTTT
14,TRBV14,TRBJ1-3,few,NA,CASSQRGIGNTIYF,TGTGCCAGCAGCCAAAGGGGCATCGGAAACACCATATATTTT
15,TRBV19,TRBJ2-2,NA,NA,CASRKGSGKTGELFF,TGTGCCAGTAGGAAGGGTTCTGGGAAGACCGGGGAGCTGTTTTTT
13,TRBV7-8,TRBJ2-5,NA,NA,CASSFWGKETQYF,TGTGCCAGCAGCTTCTGGGGCAAAGAGACCCAGTACTTC
16,TRBV7-9,TRBJ2-2,NA,TRBD2,CASSSSSGGAPGELFF,TGTGCCAGCAGCTCCTCTAGCGGGGGGGCCCCCGGGGAGCTGTTTTTT
15,TRBV29-1,TRBJ2-3,NA,NA,CSVGTGGLGADTQYF,TGCAGCGTTGGGACCGGGGGGCTAGGAGCAGATACGCAGTATTTT
16,TRBV12-3/TRBV12-4,TRBJ1-2,NA,NA,CASSPGGTTFNYGYTF,TGTGCCAGCAGTCCCGGGGGGACGACATTTAACTATGGCTACACCTTC
14,TRBV5-1,TRBJ2-7,NA,TRBD1,CASSGKTGNYEQYF,TGCGCCAGCAGCGGGAAGACAGGGAACTACGAGCAGTACTTC